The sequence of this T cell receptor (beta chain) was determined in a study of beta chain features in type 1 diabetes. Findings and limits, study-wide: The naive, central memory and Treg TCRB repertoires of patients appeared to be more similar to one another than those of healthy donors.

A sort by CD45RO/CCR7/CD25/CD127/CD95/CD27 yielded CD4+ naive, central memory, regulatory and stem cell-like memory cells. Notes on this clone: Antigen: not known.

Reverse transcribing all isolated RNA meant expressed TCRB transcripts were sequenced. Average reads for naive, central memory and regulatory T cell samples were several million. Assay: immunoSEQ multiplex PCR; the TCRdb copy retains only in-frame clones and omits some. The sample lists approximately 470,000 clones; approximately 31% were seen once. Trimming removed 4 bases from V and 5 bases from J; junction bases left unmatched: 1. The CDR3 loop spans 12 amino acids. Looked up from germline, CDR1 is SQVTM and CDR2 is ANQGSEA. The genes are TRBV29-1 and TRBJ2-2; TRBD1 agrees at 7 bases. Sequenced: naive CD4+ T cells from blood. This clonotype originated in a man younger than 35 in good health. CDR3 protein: CSVARGTGELFF. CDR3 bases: TGCAGCGTTGCCAGGGGGACCGGGGAGCTGTTTTTT.